The rows below give T cell receptor beta chains drawn from one sample of a study of T cells in Graves' hyperthyroidism and ophthalmopathy. A single record per CDR3 protein comes from TCRdb applying MiXCR to the multiplex PCR reads. Among roughly 150,000 distinct CDR3 sequences, over 7.5% were seen once, and the ten largest hold about 20%. The sample was blood. The source of these receptors is a woman younger than 35 with Graves' hyperthyroidism that later progressed to Graves' ophthalmopathy. Both conserved end residues are part of each CDR3. Each record gives: CDR3 protein, CDR3 DNA, CDR3 length, V gene, D gene, J gene, clone size. The D gene is left open where the match is weak. The size of a clone is reported for some rows only, either as once, few or many, or as a class for expanded clones.

CASLQGNTYEQYF	TGTGCCAGCCTACAGGGGAATACCTACGAGCAGTACTTC	13	TRBV6-1	TRBD1	TRBJ2-7	many
CASSLGSLGQPQHF	TGTGCCAGCAGCTTAGGGTCTTTGGGGCAGCCCCAGCATTTT	14	TRBV7-9	.	TRBJ1-5	many
CASSLGLGDEQYF	TGTGCCAGCAGCTTAGGACTTGGCGACGAGCAGTACTTC	13	TRBV7-9	.	TRBJ2-7	many
CASSQDFLLAGDEQYF	TGCGCCAGCAGCCAAGATTTCCTTCTAGCGGGGGACGAGCAGTACTTC	16	TRBV4-1	TRBD2	TRBJ2-7	many
CASSPISGRGIQYF	TGTGCCAGCAGTCCGATTTCGGGCCGTGGGATTCAGTACTTC	14	TRBV3-1	.	TRBJ2-4	many
CAWSVTGINEKLFF	TGTGCCTGGAGTGTGACAGGGATTAATGAAAAACTGTTTTTT	14	TRBV30	TRBD1	TRBJ1-4	few
CASSRPGTGNQPQHF	TGCGCCAGCAGCCGTCCGGGGACAGGCAATCAGCCCCAGCATTTT	15	TRBV4-1	TRBD1	TRBJ1-5	.
CASSHYGTSYNEQFF	TGTGCCAGCAGCCACTACGGGACTTCTTACAATGAGCAGTTCTTC	15	TRBV3-1	.	TRBJ2-1	many
CASSLIPGGDREQFF	TGTGCCAGCAGCTTAATCCCCGGGGGGGATCGTGAGCAGTTCTTC	15	TRBV7-3	TRBD2	TRBJ2-1	.
CASSDLGGRGEKLFF	TGTGCCAGCAGTGATCTGGGGGGGAGAGGTGAAAAACTGTTTTTT	15	TRBV2	.	TRBJ1-4	many
CASSPGQGGNEQYF	TGTGCCAGCTCACCCGGACAGGGGGGCAACGAGCAGTACTTC	14	TRBV18	TRBD1	TRBJ2-7	many
CSAKAGTGATPLHF	TGCAGTGCCAAAGCCGGGACAGGGGCGACACCCCTCCACTTT	14	TRBV20-1	TRBD1	TRBJ1-6	many
CSAGDRGSGPLHF	TGCAGTGCTGGGGACAGGGGTTCGGGACCCCTCCACTTT	13	TRBV20-1	TRBD1	TRBJ1-6	few
CASSQDWTGGYEQYF	TGCGCCAGCAGCCAAGATTGGACAGGGGGCTACGAGCAGTACTTC	15	TRBV4-1	TRBD1	TRBJ2-7	many
CAWSGTGPNQPQHF	TGTGCCTGGAGTGGGACAGGGCCCAATCAGCCCCAGCATTTT	14	TRBV30	TRBD1	TRBJ1-5	few
CASSPYMGGGWRETQYF	TGTGCCAGCAGCCCCTATATGGGTGGAGGGTGGAGAGAGACCCAGTACTTC	17	TRBV7-2	.	TRBJ2-5	many
CASSARTGETDTQYF	TGTGCCAGCAGCGCTCGGACAGGGGAAACAGATACGCAGTATTTT	15	TRBV9	TRBD1	TRBJ2-3	many
CASSISSGGQETQYF	TGTGCCAGTAGTATCTCTAGCGGGGGACAAGAGACCCAGTACTTC	15	TRBV19	TRBD2	TRBJ2-5	many
CASRLATPTPYEQYF	TGTGCCAGCAGATTAGCGACACCGACCCCCTACGAGCAGTACTTC	15	TRBV27	.	TRBJ2-7	many
CASSEADSPGELFF	TGTGCCAGCAGTGAAGCCGACAGCCCCGGGGAGCTGTTTTTT	14	TRBV2	.	TRBJ2-2	many
CASSPNSAGGGTQYF	TGTGCCAGCAGCCCCAACTCAGCGGGGGGGGGTACGCAGTATTTT	15	TRBV7-6	TRBD2	TRBJ2-3	many
CATSAPPPRPGNTIYF	TGTGCCACCAGTGCCCCCCCCCCTCGCCCTGGAAACACCATATATTTT	16	TRBV24-1	.	TRBJ1-3	many
CAINQDRDGYTF	TGTGCCATCAACCAAGACAGGGATGGCTACACCTTC	12	TRBV10-3	TRBD1	TRBJ1-2	many
CASSLALPGLAGGETQYF	TGTGCCAGCAGCTTAGCTCTACCGGGACTAGCGGGAGGAGAGACCCAGTACTTC	18	TRBV7-9	TRBD2	TRBJ2-5	many
CASSETASNQPQHF	TGTGCCAGCAGCGAGACAGCGAGCAATCAGCCCCAGCATTTT	14	TRBV12-3/TRBV12-4	.	TRBJ1-5	many
CASSFVGENTEAFF	TGCGCCAGCAGCTTTGTAGGGGAGAACACTGAAGCTTTCTTT	14	TRBV5-1	.	TRBJ1-1	many
CATSRANIQYF	TGTGCCACCAGCAGAGCTAACATTCAGTACTTC	11	TRBV15	.	TRBJ2-4	many
CAGSVGPGWSGNTIYF	TGTGCCGGCAGCGTAGGCCCGGGTTGGTCTGGAAACACCATATATTTT	16	TRBV9	.	TRBJ1-3	.
CAWSVLDREAFF	TGTGCCTGGAGTGTACTCGACAGGGAAGCTTTCTTT	12	TRBV30	.	TRBJ1-1	many
CASSLRGISGANVLTF	TGTGCCAGCAGCCTCCGGGGGATCTCTGGGGCCAACGTCCTGACTTTC	16	TRBV3-1	.	TRBJ2-6	few
CASRVRDSAPDTQYF	TGTGCCAGCAGGGTACGGGACTCTGCACCGGATACGCAGTATTTT	15	TRBV7-9	.	TRBJ2-3	few
CASSSDGNSNQPQHF	TGTGCCAGCAGCTCCGACGGAAATAGCAATCAGCCCCAGCATTTT	15	TRBV7-9	.	TRBJ1-5	many
CASSTDSHPNTEAFF	TGTGCCAGCAGTACGGACAGCCATCCGAACACTGAAGCTTTCTTT	15	TRBV6-1	.	TRBJ1-1	many
CASSLEEYGYTF	TGTGCCAGCAGTTTAGAGGAGTATGGCTACACCTTC	12	TRBV28	.	TRBJ1-2	many
CASSNTGLSYNEQFF	TGTGCCAGCAGCAACACCGGCCTCTCCTACAATGAGCAGTTCTTC	15	TRBV11-2	.	TRBJ2-1	many
CASRKGQGTYGYTF	TGTGCCAGCAGAAAGGGACAGGGGACCTATGGCTACACCTTC	14	TRBV6-1	TRBD1	TRBJ1-2	few
CASDREGNTEAFF	TGCGCCAGCGACAGGGAAGGGAACACTGAAGCTTTCTTT	13	TRBV5-1	TRBD1	TRBJ1-1	many
CASRRLAPTNTGELFF	TGTGCCAGCAGAAGACTAGCGCCGACGAACACCGGGGAGCTGTTTTTT	16	TRBV27	TRBD2	TRBJ2-2	few
CASSLIKGAGELFF	TGTGCCAGCAGCTTAATCAAGGGGGCCGGGGAGCTGTTTTTT	14	TRBV7-3	.	TRBJ2-2	few
CASSPRQGVVNTEAFF	TGTGCCAGCAGCCCACGACAGGGGGTGGTGAACACTGAAGCTTTCTTT	16	TRBV7-9	TRBD1	TRBJ1-1	many
CASSLGTGPGDEQYF	TGTGCCAGCAGTTTGGGGACAGGGCCCGGAGACGAGCAGTACTTC	15	TRBV12-3/TRBV12-4	TRBD1	TRBJ2-7	many
CASSPPGGGGQPQHF	TGTGCCAGCTCACCACCCGGGGGGGGCGGTCAGCCCCAGCATTTT	15	TRBV18	.	TRBJ1-5	.
CASSLGDGNYGYTF	TGTGCCAGCAGTTTGGGGGATGGCAACTATGGCTACACCTTC	14	TRBV12-3/TRBV12-4	.	TRBJ1-2	many
CAWSVSGIEQYF	TGTGCCTGGAGTGTATCGGGGATAGAGCAGTACTTC	12	TRBV30	.	TRBJ2-7	many
CASSYPPTSGVYNEQFF	TGTGCCAGCAGTTACCCGCCCACTAGCGGAGTATACAATGAGCAGTTCTTC	17	TRBV6-5	TRBD2	TRBJ2-1	once
CASSTDRGPYEQYF	TGTGCCAGCAGCACAGACAGGGGACCCTACGAGCAGTACTTC	14	TRBV7-9	TRBD1	TRBJ2-7	few
CASSMSWETQYF	TGTGCCAGTAGTATGAGTTGGGAGACCCAGTACTTC	12	TRBV19	.	TRBJ2-5	many
CATQDREVGNQPQHF	TGTGCCACACAAGACAGGGAGGTTGGAAATCAGCCCCAGCATTTT	15	TRBV15	TRBD1	TRBJ1-5	few
CASSLSQGRQPQHF	TGTGCCAGCAGCTTATCACAGGGAAGGCAGCCCCAGCATTTT	14	TRBV7-9	.	TRBJ1-5	many
CSANRQGRYTEAFF	TGCAGTGCGAACCGACAGGGACGTTACACTGAAGCTTTCTTT	14	TRBV20-1	TRBD1	TRBJ1-1	medium-sized
CASSPGRGRTVTGELFF	TGTGCCAGCAGCCCCGGGCGAGGTAGAACAGTGACCGGGGAGCTGTTTTTT	17	TRBV7-3	.	TRBJ2-2	many
CASSPLYSNQPQHF	TGTGCCAGCAGCCCCCTATATAGCAATCAGCCCCAGCATTTT	14	TRBV3-1	.	TRBJ1-5	many
CASSPYTGSHEQYF	TGTGCCAGCAGTCCATACACAGGGTCCCACGAGCAGTACTTC	14	TRBV27	.	TRBJ2-7	many
CASSVGTAFLYGYTF	TGTGCCAGCAGCGTTGGGACAGCCTTTCTATATGGCTACACCTTC	15	TRBV9	TRBD1	TRBJ1-2	many
CASSDINSYNEQFF	TGTGCCAGCAGCGACATAAACTCCTACAATGAGCAGTTCTTC	14	TRBV7-9	.	TRBJ2-1	many
CASSFAHSSSYNEQFF	TGTGCCAGCAGTTTTGCACATTCGAGCTCCTACAATGAGCAGTTCTTC	16	TRBV28	.	TRBJ2-1	once
CSASLQYEQYF	TGCAGTGCTAGCCTCCAATACGAGCAGTACTTC	11	TRBV20-1	.	TRBJ2-7	.
CSSSSGRNEQFF	TGCAGCTCCTCTAGCGGGAGGAATGAGCAGTTCTTC	12	TRBV29-1	TRBD2	TRBJ2-1	few